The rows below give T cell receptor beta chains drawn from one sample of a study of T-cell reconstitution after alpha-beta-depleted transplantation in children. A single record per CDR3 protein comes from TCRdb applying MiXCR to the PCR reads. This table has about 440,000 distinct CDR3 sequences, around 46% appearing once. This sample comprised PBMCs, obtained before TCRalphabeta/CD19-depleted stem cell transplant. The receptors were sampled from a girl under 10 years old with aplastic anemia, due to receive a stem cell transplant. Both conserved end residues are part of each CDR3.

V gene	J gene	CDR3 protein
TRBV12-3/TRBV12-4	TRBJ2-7	CASSQGGRGLQSYEQYF
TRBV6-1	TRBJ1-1	CASRWGNTEAFF
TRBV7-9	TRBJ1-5	CASKASGQPQHF
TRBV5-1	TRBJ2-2	CASSSATAGDNTGELFF
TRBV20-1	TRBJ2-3	CSASGGPRQDTQYF
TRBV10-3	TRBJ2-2	CAISESMYQLAANTGELFF
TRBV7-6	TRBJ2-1	CASSKIAGGSGEQFF
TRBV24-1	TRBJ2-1	CATSDFKRTGGEGEQFF
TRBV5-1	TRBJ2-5	CASSLPDNQETQYF
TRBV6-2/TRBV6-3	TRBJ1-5	CASSYYLSNQPQHF
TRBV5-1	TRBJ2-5	CASSSTGQGGQETQYF
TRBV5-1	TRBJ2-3	CASSLARGSTDTQYF
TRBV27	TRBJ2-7	CASSFLGQIYEQYF
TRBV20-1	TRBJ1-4	CSARDLLQGTTNEKLFF
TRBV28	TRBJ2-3	CASTASSFASTDTQYF
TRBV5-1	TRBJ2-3	CASSPIEGGLSLDTQYF
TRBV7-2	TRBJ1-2	CASSRRLQGNYGYTF
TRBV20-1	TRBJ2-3	CSGEARGRLGTDTQYF
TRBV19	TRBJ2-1	CASSMAGTSGRYEQFF
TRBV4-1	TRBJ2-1	CASSQLLAGTNEQFF
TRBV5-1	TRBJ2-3	CASSSQGVGSDTQYF
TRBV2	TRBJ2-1	CTSSFELASGSVYNEQFF
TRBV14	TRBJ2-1	CASSPGLGQDEQFF
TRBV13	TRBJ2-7	CASSSAGTDSYEQYF
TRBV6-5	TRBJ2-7	CASSYPDRGGYEQYF
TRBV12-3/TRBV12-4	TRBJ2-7	CASSFLAAPYEQYF
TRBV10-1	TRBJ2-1	CASSESSGSPPNEQFF
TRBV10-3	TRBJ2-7	CAISDREEQYF
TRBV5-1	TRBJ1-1	CASSIGQNTEAFF
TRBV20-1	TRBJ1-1	CSATGGELVNTEAFF
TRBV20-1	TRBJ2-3	CSASSGGSTDTQYF
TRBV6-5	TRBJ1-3	CASSYSTSGGNTIYF
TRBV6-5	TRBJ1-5	CASSHRGGNQPQHF
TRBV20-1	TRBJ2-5	CSARTGPQETQYF
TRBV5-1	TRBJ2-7	CASSLQGPGTYEQYF
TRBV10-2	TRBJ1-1	CASRDRMYTEAFF
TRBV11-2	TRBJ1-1	CASSLEGPTEAFF
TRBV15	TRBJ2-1	CATSRGSTGAYNEQFF
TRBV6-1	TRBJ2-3	CASSDRLALDTQYF
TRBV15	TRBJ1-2	CATSRDRGLNYGYTF
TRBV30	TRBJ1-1	CACTPGLANTEAFF
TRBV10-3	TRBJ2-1	CAIRGVGGRNNEQFF
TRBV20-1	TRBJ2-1	CSARSRGGGEQFF
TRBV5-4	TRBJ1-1	CASSSRQGSNTEAFF
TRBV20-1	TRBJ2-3	CSATSGRRTDTQYF
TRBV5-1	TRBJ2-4	CASSLLAGGKNIQYF
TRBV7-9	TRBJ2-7	CASSLARQGGYEQYF